This T cell receptor beta chain comes out of a study of Graves' ophthalmopathy and Graves' hyperthyroidism. Study results and limitations: Ophthalmopathy cases were distinguished from stable hyperthyroidism by a 13-signature model, reaching 85% to 90% sensitivity and around 80% specificity.

RNA transcripts were the template, and TCR beta CDR3 regions were amplified from them. Following a first-round RT-PCR that used HTBI primers, a second-round multiplex PCR was carried out. TCRdb recomputed calls from the multiplex PCR reads with MiXCR, one row per CDR3 protein. The repertoire includes 400,000 or so distinct CDR3 sequences, roughly 14% of them detected once, and about 7.3% sits in the top ten. No progression to ophthalmopathy over 18 months defined stable hyperthyroidism. The PBMCs used were ones drawn from 8 to 10 ml of fresh peripheral blood. This CDR3 comprises 13 residues. V lost 1 base, J lost 4 bases, and 4 bases lay in between. CDR1 and CDR2 (germline): MNHEY, SVGAGI. This clonotype was counted ten times or more. Its antigen is unidentified.

The sample comprised peripheral blood. The chain uses TRBV6-5 and TRBJ2-2; no definite D call. This TCR came from a woman younger than 35 with stable Graves' hyperthyroidism. DNA for the CDR3: TGTGCCAGCAGTTACTATACCACCGGGGAGCTGTTTTTT. This encodes CASSYYTTGELFF.